What follows are 9 T cell receptor beta chains derived from one specimen sequenced in a study of control samples from healthy donors and cancer patients (TCRdb year 2020). The method behind the library was the immunoSEQ multiplex PCR assay. TCRdb took this table from immuneACCESS and kept in-frame rearrangements with V and J called. Such tables lack part of the clones; where checked against another copy, unresolved V genes explain under half of the gap, and the rest is unexplained. Counted in this sample were 120,000 to 150,000 clones; 89% of them appeared once. Of the sample, 4.9% is held by the ten largest clones. The sequenced sample was blood. The receptors come from a man in his thirties or forties in good health.

Regarding this clone: At one boundary the junction diverges from the germline segment, which might be a read error. V gene TRBV15 combines with J gene TRBJ1-4; perhaps TRBD1 as D (5 bases). This CDR3 contains 13 residues. The germline V gene encodes CDR1 LNHNV and CDR2 YYDKDF (reference sequence). This CDR3 reads CATSRDRDEKLFF. The CDR3, as DNA: TGTGCCACCAGCAGAGACAGGGACGAAAAGCTGTTTTTT.

In its sample, this clone was seen a few times. J is TRBJ2-1 and V is TRBV11-3, with 8 bases fitting TRBD2. Losses at the gene ends were 5 bases for V and 9 bases for J; bases not matched to a gene: 15. The CDR3 sequence is 16 residues long. Germline V gene data show CDR1 as SGHNT and CDR2 as YENEEA. Written as DNA, the CDR3 is TGTGCCAGCAGCCCCGGGACTAGGGTATTGGGAGCTGAGCAGTTCTTC. This translates into CASSPGTRVLGAEQFF.

This clone came up a few times. V usage is TRBV19 and J usage is TRBJ1-1, with TRBD1 identical over 8 bases. Unmatched junction bases numbered 6, after V lost 6 bases and J lost 3 bases. The CDR3 consists of 14 residues. In germline, CDR1 is LNHDA, CDR2 SQIVND (reference sequence). The CDR3 region has the DNA TGTGCCAGTAGATGGGACAGGAGCCACACTGAAGCTTTCTTT. Translating gives CASRWDRSHTEAFF.

V is TRBV19 and J is TRBJ2-2; D gene ambiguous. Germline loops: CDR1 LNHDA, CDR2 SQIVND (reference sequence). Between the trimmed V and J ends, which lost 1 base and 5 bases, there was a span of 5 bases. The CDR3 is 13 amino acids. The CDR3 nucleotides are TGTGCCAGTAGTATAGGTCGAACCGGGGAGCTGTTTTTT. Amino acid sequence: CASSIGRTGELFF. Full variable domain (missing parts from reference TRBV19 and TRBJ2-2): DGGITQSPKYLFRKEGQNVTLSCEQNLNHDAMYWYRQDPGQGLRLIYYSQIVNDFQKGDIAEGYSVSREKKESFPLTVTSAQKNPTAFYLCASSIGRTGELFFGEGSRLTVL.

The J gene is TRBJ2-7, the V gene TRBV6-6, with D possibly matching TRBD1 (5 bases). The CDR3 has 15 residues. The V and J ends lost 6 bases and 4 bases respectively, with 19 bases between them. Germline CDR1 and CDR2: MNHNY and SVGAGI (reference sequence). The CDR3 DNA follows: TGTGCCAGCAGCTACCGGCCAGCCCAGGGTTACGAGCAGTACTTC. It translates to CASSYRPAQGYEQYF.

This clone was seen only a few times. The chain links TRBV14 to TRBJ1-2; TRBD1 is a possible D gene (5 bases). Germline V lookup: CDR1 SGHDN, CDR2 FVKESK. Trimming took 2 bases from V and 4 from J, leaving 11 bases between them. The CDR3 is made up of 14 amino acids. The CDR3, as DNA: TGTGCCAGCAGCCAATCTCGGGGGATCTATGGCTACACCTTC. This sequence encodes CASSQSRGIYGYTF. Full variable domain (missing parts from reference TRBV14 and TRBJ1-2): EAGVTQFPSHSVIEKGQTVTLRCDPISGHDNLYWYRRVMGKEIKFLLHFVKESKQDESGMPNNRFLAERTGGTYSTLKVQPAELEDSGVYFCASSQSRGIYGYTFGSGTRLTVV.

The chain links TRBV10-2 to TRBJ2-7, with 13 bases identical to TRBD2. The CDR3 loop spans 14 amino acids. J lost 3 bases, V lost 6 bases, and 2 bases had no gene match. Germline V gene lookup returns CDR1 WSHSY and CDR2 SAAADI. The CDR3, as DNA: TGCGCCAGCAGAGGGACTAGCGGGATCTACGAGCAGTACTTC. The encoded protein is CASRGTSGIYEQYF.

The genes are TRBV21-1 and TRBJ1-6. TRBV21-1 is shown as a pseudogene. The CDR3 is 15 residues long. The CDR3 bases are TGTGCCAGCAGCAAATGGGAAGGGAAGTGTTCACCCCTCCACTTT. Amino acids: CASSKWEGKCSPLHF.

V is TRBV3-1 (or the pseudogene TRBV3-2) and J is TRBJ2-7; D call uncertain. Deletions cut 0 bases from V and 9 bases from J, with 15 bases between. The CDR3 length is 14 residues. Germline loops: CDR1 LGHDT, CDR2 YNNKEL (reference sequence). The CDR3 DNA reads TGTGCCAGCAGCCAAGATCTTAGGGCACTTAGGCAGTACTTC. This sequence encodes CASSQDLRALRQYF.